This T cell receptor (beta chain) came from a study of blood T cell repertoires in COVID-19. The length of the CDR3 is 12 residues. V lost 4 bases to trimming and J lost 5 bases, with 12 bases between them. Germline CDR1 and CDR2: SQVTM and ANQGSEA. This clone was counted a few times. Produced via immunoSEQ multiplex PCR; TCRdb's table is partial and in-frame only. The sample gives 95,000 to 150,000 clones, 82% of which show up once; about 12% is in the top ten. The sample comprised peripheral blood. This clonotype was obtained from a human donor in a cohort sampled during active COVID-19. The genes are TRBV29-1 and TRBJ2-7; no firm D call. The CDR3 nucleotides are TGCAGCGTTGCCAGGTTCTGGGACGAGCAGTACTTC. It yields the protein CSVARFWDEQYF.